This T cell receptor beta chain was identified in a study of technical replicates of blood from a handful of donors. CDR3 length: 16 amino acids. Trimming removed 4 bases at V and 0 bases at J, with 13 bases between. Looked up from germline, CDR1 is ENHRY and CDR2 is SYGVKD. TCRdb keeps only in-frame clones here, not all; method: immunoSEQ multiplex PCR. The table shows around 72,000 clones, with roughly 89% occurring only once. The sample taken for sequencing was T cells isolated from PBMCs. This chain connects TRBV10-3 to TRBJ1-3; TRBD1 is a possible D gene (5 bases). This TCR derives from a human donor in good health. Some clones in this sample may be carry-over from other donors' samples. The CDR3 is CAISVGGSISGNTIYF. CDR3 bases: TGTGCCATCAGTGTCGGGGGTTCTATCTCTGGAAACACCATATATTTT.